The source of this T cell receptor beta chain is a study of CD8 T cells in ankylosing spondylitis. Remarks on this clonotype: The antigen is not known.

V was cut by 4 bases and J by 4 bases, with 11 bases left in between. Germline CDR1 reads SGHRS; CDR2 reads YFSETQ. The CDR3 totals 13 residues. TCRdb itself ran the 5' RACE reads through MiXCR, one entry per CDR3 protein. The sample gives about 450,000 distinct CDR3 sequences, more than 25% of which show up once; 0.89% is in the top ten. Study results and caveats: Ankylosing spondylitis blood seemed to carry a telltale TCR beta motif made of fewer than 10 highly homologous variants.

The chain has TRBV5-1 and TRBJ1-1; D ambiguous. The sequenced material came from blood, either unsorted or a sorted T cell fraction (not recorded which). The receptor was derived from a male donor with ankylosing spondylitis. The CDR3 nucleotides read TGCGCCAGCAGCAGTCATAGTGGCACTGAAGCTTTCTTT. Encoded protein: CASSSHSGTEAFF.